The clone carrying this T cell receptor (beta chain) has just one count. This entry comes from a study of blood T cell repertoires in COVID-19. Study overall: Sites in the United States, Italy and Spain provided acute and convalescent COVID-19 samples. The cDNA or gDNA used as material had been derived from T cells, B-cell-depleted T cells, or PBMCs.

In the original workflow: Estimates of nucleated cell counts were drawn from the amplification of reference gene primers. TCRdb's table, derived via immunoSEQ multiplex PCR, lists solely in-frame clones and lacks some. V and J calls and clone size are copied from that table; D and trimming were computed from the DNA. This table holds around 86,000 clones, approximately 86% found once. Per the germline V gene, CDR1 is SEHNR and CDR2 is FQNEAQ (reference sequence). Trimming removed 11 bases from V and 3 bases from J, with 11 bases in between. The CDR3 runs 12 residues. The specimen sequenced was peripheral blood. The sequence was obtained from a human donor in a cohort sampled during active COVID-19. The chain joins TRBV7-9 to TRBJ2-1; tentative D call: TRBD1 (7 bases). The CDR3 nucleotides are TGTGCCGGCGGGACAGTCTACAATGAGCAGTTCTTC. Amino acid sequence: CAGGTVYNEQFF.